The T cell receptor beta chain described here comes from a study of T cells in Graves' hyperthyroidism and ophthalmopathy. From germline, CDR1 is MNHEY and CDR2 SMNVEV (reference sequence). Trimming cost V 7 bases and J 2 bases, with 11 bases left between them. The CDR3 has 13 residues. TCR beta CDR3 sequences were amplified from RNA transcripts. HTBI primers were used for first-round RT-PCR of the TCR CDR3. One entry per CDR3 protein, called by TCRdb with MiXCR from the multiplex PCR reads. The table includes hundreds of thousands of distinct CDR3 sequences, roughly 15% detected once. This clonotype was observed many times. Ophthalmopathy in the patients scored at least 3 on Clinical Activity Score and at least 4 on NOSPECS grade, lasting under 3 months.

This rearrangement joins TRBV27 to TRBJ1-1; D call uncertain. Sequenced sample: blood. The sequence was obtained from a woman aged 45-65 years with Graves' ophthalmopathy. The CDR3: CASKGGSNTEAFF. The CDR3, as DNA: TGTGCCAGCAAAGGAGGTAGCAACACTGAAGCTTTCTTT.